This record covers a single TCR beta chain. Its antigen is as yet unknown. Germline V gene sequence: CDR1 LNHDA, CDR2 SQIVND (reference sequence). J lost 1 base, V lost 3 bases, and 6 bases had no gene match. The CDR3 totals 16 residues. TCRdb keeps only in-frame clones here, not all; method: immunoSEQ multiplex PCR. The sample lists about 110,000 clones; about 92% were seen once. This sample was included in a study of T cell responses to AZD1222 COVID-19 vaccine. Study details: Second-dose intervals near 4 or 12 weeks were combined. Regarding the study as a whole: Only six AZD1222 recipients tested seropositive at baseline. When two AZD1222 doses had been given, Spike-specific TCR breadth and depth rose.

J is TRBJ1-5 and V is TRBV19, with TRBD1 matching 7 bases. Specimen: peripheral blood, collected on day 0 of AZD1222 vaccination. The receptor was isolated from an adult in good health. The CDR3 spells CASSILTGASNQPQHF. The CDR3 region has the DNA TGTGCCAGTAGTATCTTAACAGGGGCCAGCAATCAGCCCCAGCATTTT.